This T cell receptor (beta chain) originates from a study of shared clonotypes between healthy human individuals. V shed 6 bases, J shed 1 base, and the junction held 8 bases outside the gene matches. Germline CDR1 and CDR2: MNHEY and SVGAGI. The CDR3 contains 15 residues. The table came from immunoSEQ multiplex PCR; TCRdb's copy has only in-frame clones and leaves some out. The sample shows more than 500,000 clones, roughly 95% of them seen only once. This TCR was recovered from a woman in her 30s in good health. The specimen sequenced was naive CD4+ T cells sorted from blood. The subset here: CD45RA+ positively selected. The chain couples TRBV6-5 to TRBJ1-1; 7 bases are shared with TRBD1. The CDR3 here is CASRGTGTANTEAFF. The CDR3 DNA follows: TGTGCCAGCAGAGGGACGGGGACAGCGAACACTGAAGCTTTCTTT.